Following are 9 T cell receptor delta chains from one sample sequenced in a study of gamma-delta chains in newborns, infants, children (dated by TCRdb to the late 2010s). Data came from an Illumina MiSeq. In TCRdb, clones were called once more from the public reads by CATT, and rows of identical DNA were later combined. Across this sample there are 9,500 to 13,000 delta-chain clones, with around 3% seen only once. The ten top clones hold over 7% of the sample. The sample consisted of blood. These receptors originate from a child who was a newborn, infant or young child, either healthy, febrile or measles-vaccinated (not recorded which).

The CDR3 bases are TGTGCTCTTGGGGAGGGGTCCCCGTCCTGGGGGATACAAGATAAACTCATCTTT. It codes for CALGEGSPSWGIQDKLIF. The chain combines TRDV1 with TRDJ1; 11 bases are a match to TRDD3. Germline trimming cut 3 bases from V and 5 bases from J; bases unmatched to any gene: 14. CDR1 is TSWWSYY, CDR2 QGS, per germline. The CDR3 spans 18 residues.

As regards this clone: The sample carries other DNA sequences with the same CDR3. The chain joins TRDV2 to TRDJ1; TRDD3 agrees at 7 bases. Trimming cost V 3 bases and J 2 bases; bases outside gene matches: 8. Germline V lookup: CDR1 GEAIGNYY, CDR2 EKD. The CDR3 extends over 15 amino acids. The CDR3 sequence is CACDSLGIGTDKLIF. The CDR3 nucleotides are TGTGCCTGTGACTCACTGGGGATAGGGACCGATAAACTCATCTTT.

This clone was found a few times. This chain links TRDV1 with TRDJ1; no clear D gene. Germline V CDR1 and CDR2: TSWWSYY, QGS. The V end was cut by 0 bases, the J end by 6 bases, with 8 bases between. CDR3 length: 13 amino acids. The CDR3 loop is CALGELPAHKLIF. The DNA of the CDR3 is TGTGCTCTTGGGGAACTCCCTGCGCATAAACTCATCTTT.

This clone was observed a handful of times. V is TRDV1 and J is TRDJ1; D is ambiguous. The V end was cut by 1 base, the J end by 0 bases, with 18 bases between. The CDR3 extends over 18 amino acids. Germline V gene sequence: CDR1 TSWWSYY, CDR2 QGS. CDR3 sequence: CALGERLTDNPYTDKLIF. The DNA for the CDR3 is TGTGCTCTTGGGGAACGGCTTACAGATAACCCGTACACCGATAAACTCATCTTT.

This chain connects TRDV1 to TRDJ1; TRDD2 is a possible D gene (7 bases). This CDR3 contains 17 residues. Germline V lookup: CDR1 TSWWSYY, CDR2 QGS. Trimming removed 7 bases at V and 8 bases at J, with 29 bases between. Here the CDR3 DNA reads TGTGCTCTTGAATCTTTTCCTACTGGCTGGGGTGAACCGAAACTCATCTTT. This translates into CALESFPTGWGEPKLIF.

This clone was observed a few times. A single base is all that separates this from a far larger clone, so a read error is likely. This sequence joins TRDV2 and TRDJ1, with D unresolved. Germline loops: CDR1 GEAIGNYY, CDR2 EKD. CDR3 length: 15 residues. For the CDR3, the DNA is TGTGCCTGTGACACAATCGGGAGAAGGGCCGATGAACTCATCTTT. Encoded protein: CACDTIGRRADELIF.

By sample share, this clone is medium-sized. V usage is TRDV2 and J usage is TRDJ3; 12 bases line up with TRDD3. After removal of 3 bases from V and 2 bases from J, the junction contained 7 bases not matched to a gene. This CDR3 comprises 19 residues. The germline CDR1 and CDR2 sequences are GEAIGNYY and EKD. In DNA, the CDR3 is TGTGCCTGTGACCCGATACTGGGGGATACCCCCTGGGACACCCGACAGATGTTTTTC. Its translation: CACDPILGDTPWDTRQMFF.

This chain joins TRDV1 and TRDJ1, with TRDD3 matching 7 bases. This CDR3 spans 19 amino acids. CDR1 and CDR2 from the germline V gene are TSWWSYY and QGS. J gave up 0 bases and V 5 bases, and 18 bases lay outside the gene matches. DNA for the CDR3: TGTGCTCTTGGGAATCCCCCGGATCTGGGGGCTGCGGACACCGATAAACTCATCTTT. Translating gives CALGNPPDLGAADTDKLIF.

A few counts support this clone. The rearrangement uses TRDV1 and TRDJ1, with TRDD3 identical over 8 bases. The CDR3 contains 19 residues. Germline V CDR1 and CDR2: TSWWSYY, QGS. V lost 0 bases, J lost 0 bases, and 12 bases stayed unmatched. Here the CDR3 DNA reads TGTGCTCTTGGGGAACTTTTCCGAGGCTGGGGGACTTACACCGATAAACTCATCTTT. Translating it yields CALGELFRGWGTYTDKLIF.